The rows below give T cell receptor beta chains drawn from one sample of a study of early T cells in non-severe SARS-CoV-2 infection. TCRdb redid the calling of the 5' RACE reads with MiXCR, one entry per CDR3 protein. Here the sample spans around 63,000 distinct CDR3 sequences, 5.9% being singletons. This sample comprised whole blood, obtained at baseline. These receptors all stem from an adult who was a healthcare worker with PCR-confirmed SARS-CoV-2 infection or an uninfected control (not recorded which). Both conserved end residues are part of each CDR3. D genes are given only for firm matches. Clone size appears in some rows only: once, few, many, or a class for an expanded clone.

DNA	CDR3	J	D	V	size
TGTGCCAGCATCCAACAGGGCTACTACGAGCAGTACTTC	CASIQQGYYEQYF	TRBJ2-7	.	TRBV28	many
TGCAGCGTTGAACAGGATACCCCCACTGAAGCTTTCTTT	CSVEQDTPTEAFF	TRBJ1-1	.	TRBV29-1	many
TGTGCCACCAGTGACCCGAACACTGAAGCTTTCTTT	CATSDPNTEAFF	TRBJ1-1	.	TRBV24-1	many
TGTGCCATCAGTGGAGCGGGACACCTGAACACTGAAGCTTTCTTT	CAISGAGHLNTEAFF	TRBJ1-1	.	TRBV10-3	.
TGCGCCAGCAGTGAGACAGGGCCGGGAGAGACCCAGTACTTC	CASSETGPGETQYF	TRBJ2-5	.	TRBV10-1	few
TGTGCCAGCAGTTACGTTGAAAACTCCTACGAGCAGTACTTC	CASSYVENSYEQYF	TRBJ2-7	.	TRBV6-5	many
TGCGCCAGCAGCAGAAGAACAACTAATGAAAAACTGTTTTTT	CASSRRTTNEKLFF	TRBJ1-4	.	TRBV4-3	few
TGCAGCGCAAAGGGGAACGCCTACGAGCAGTACTTC	CSAKGNAYEQYF	TRBJ2-7	.	TRBV29-1	many
TGTGCCAGCAGTGAAGCGGGACGGCTGAACACTGAAGCTTTCTTT	CASSEAGRLNTEAFF	TRBJ1-1	.	TRBV6-1	.
TGTGCCAGCTCACCCATTGTCCAACAAATCAACAATGAGCAGTTCTTC	CASSPIVQQINNEQFF	TRBJ2-1	.	TRBV18	.
TGTGCCAGCAGCTGGGGCAGAGAAGAGACCCAGTACTTC	CASSWGREETQYF	TRBJ2-5	.	TRBV28	many
TGTGCCAGCAGCTTAGCCCATAGGACGGGAGAGCAGTACTTC	CASSLAHRTGEQYF	TRBJ2-7	.	TRBV11-2	many
TGTGCCAGCAGTTTAAGGGGTTCGGCTGGAAACACCATATATTTT	CASSLRGSAGNTIYF	TRBJ1-3	.	TRBV28	few
TGCAGTGCTAGAGACGCTTACGAGCAGTACTTC	CSARDAYEQYF	TRBJ2-7	.	TRBV20-1	many